The 25 T cell receptor beta chains presented below share a single source sample, sequenced in a study of T-cell memory formation after mild COVID-19. A single record per CDR3 protein comes from TCRdb applying MiXCR to the 5' RACE reads. The sample lists 450,000 to 700,000 distinct CDR3 sequences; 18% were seen once. Sequenced: PBMCs or a T cell subset sorted from them (not recorded which). All receptors come from an adult woman who had mild COVID-19 (a few samples of this study predate the infection). Cell type and time point are not known.

The chain links TRBV6-1 to TRBJ2-7; no clear D gene. The CDR3 totals 14 residues. CDR1 is MNHNS, CDR2 SASEGT, per germline. Trimming took 4 bases from V and 6 from J, leaving 16 bases between them. The CDR3 sequence: CASSVQTIPTEQYF. The CDR3 coding sequence is TGTGCCAGCAGTGTGCAAACAATACCCACCGAGCAGTACTTC.

V and J are TRBV20-1 and TRBJ1-2; 10 bases line up with TRBD1. Trimming took 6 bases from V and 3 from J; bases not matched to a gene: 4. CDR3 length: 13 residues. CDR1 and CDR2 from the germline V gene are DFQATT and SNEGSKA (reference sequence). The CDR3 loop is CSAGQGVDYGYTF. The DNA for the CDR3 is TGCAGTGCAGGACAGGGGGTTGACTATGGCTACACCTTC.

This clonotype has just a few counts. The chain uses TRBV29-1 and TRBJ2-7; D not resolved. Trimming took 0 bases from V and 3 from J, leaving 6 bases between them. Germline values: CDR1 SQVTM, CDR2 ANQGSEA. CDR3 length: 12 amino acids. This CDR3 reads CSVEDHYYEQYF. The DNA of the CDR3 is TGCAGCGTTGAAGATCATTACTACGAGCAGTACTTC.

This clonotype was detected a few times. This sequence joins TRBV12-3 or TRBV12-4 and TRBJ2-7; TRBD1 agrees at 8 bases. J lost 2 bases, V lost 3 bases, and 3 bases had no gene match. The CDR3 is 14 residues long. CDR3 in amino acids: CASSLTGVPYEQYF. In DNA form, the CDR3 reads TGTGCCAGCAGTTTGACAGGGGTGCCCTACGAGCAGTACTTC.

This chain joins TRBV10-3 and TRBJ2-1; TRBD2 is a possible D gene (5 bases). V was trimmed by 11 bases and J by 0 bases, leaving 14 bases between them. The CDR3 loop spans 14 amino acids. The germline V gene has CDR1 ENHRY and CDR2 SYGVKD. The CDR3 nucleotides are TGTGCCGCCGGAGCGGAGAGCTCCTACAATGAGCAGTTCTTC. This gives the protein CAAGAESSYNEQFF.

This clonotype has a single count. The V gene is TRBV12-3 or TRBV12-4, the J gene TRBJ1-5; D is ambiguous. The V end lost 6 bases, the J end lost 4 bases, and 10 bases lay between the germline ends. This CDR3 is 13 amino acids long. Here the CDR3 DNA reads TGTGCCAGCAGCCGCCGGGAGAATCAGCCCCAGCATTTT. Encoded protein: CASSRRENQPQHF.

The table lists this clonotype with a few counts. The chain joins TRBV5-1 to TRBJ2-7, with D possibly being TRBD1 or TRBD2 (5 bases each). Trimming stripped 1 base from V and 5 bases from J, with 13 bases between. Looked up from germline, CDR1 is SGHRS and CDR2 is YFSETQ. The CDR3 is 14 residues long. CDR3 residues: CASSLKMWDDEQYF. CDR3 sequence (DNA): TGCGCCAGCAGCTTGAAGATGTGGGACGACGAGCAGTACTTC. Complete variable domain (other parts from reference TRBV5-1 and TRBJ2-7): KAGVTQTPRYLIKTRGQQVTLSCSPISGHRSVSWYQQTPGQGLQFLFEYFSETQRNKGNFPGRFSGRQFSNSRSEMNVSTLELGDSALYLCASSLKMWDDEQYFGPGTRLTVT.

This clonotype came up a few times. This rearrangement joins TRBV5-6 to TRBJ2-1, with 10 bases identical to TRBD2. In germline, CDR1 is SGHDT, CDR2 YYEEEE. The V segment lost 0 bases and the J segment 3 bases; nucleotides outside the gene matches: 3. CDR3 length: 16 amino acids. The CDR3 DNA reads as TGTGCCAGCAGCTTGGATAGCGGGAGGCTCTACAATGAGCAGTTCTTC. Encoded protein: CASSLDSGRLYNEQFF. The complete variable domain, with remaining parts taken from reference TRBV5-6 and TRBJ2-1, reads DAGVTQSPTHLIKTRGQQVTLRCSPKSGHDTVSWYQQALGQGPQFIFQYYEEEERQRGNFPDRFSGHQFPNYSSELNVNALLLGDSALYLCASSLDSGRLYNEQFFGPGTRLTVL.

The rearrangement joins TRBV6-5 to TRBJ2-1, with no clear D. V dropped 0 bases and J dropped 4 bases, with 13 bases sitting between them. The CDR3 extends over 16 amino acids. Germline CDR1 is MNHEY and CDR2 is SVGAGI. The CDR3: CASSYSIWEGYNEQFF. DNA of the CDR3: TGTGCCAGCAGTTACTCAATCTGGGAAGGGTACAATGAGCAGTTCTTC.

At least ten counts were recorded for this clonotype. This chain links TRBV20-1 with TRBJ2-7; tentatively, D is TRBD2 (5 bases). The CDR3 has 11 residues. Deletions cut 8 bases from V and 0 bases from J, with 8 bases between. Germline V lookup: CDR1 DFQATT, CDR2 SNEGSKA (reference sequence). The CDR3 protein is CSPGSSYEQYF. CDR3 bases: TGCAGTCCGGGGAGCTCCTACGAGCAGTACTTC.

This clonotype has just a few counts. The gene calls are TRBV7-8 and TRBJ2-2, with D maybe TRBD2 (5 bases). V dropped 3 bases and J dropped 4 bases, with 12 bases sitting between them. The CDR3 runs to 15 residues. Germline V lookup: CDR1 SGHVS, CDR2 FQNEAQ. The CDR3 region is CASSLDGISTGELFF. As DNA, the CDR3 is TGTGCCAGCAGCTTGGACGGGATAAGCACCGGGGAGCTGTTTTTT.

This clonotype was observed at least ten times. V is TRBV9 and J is TRBJ2-5; a possible D gene is TRBD2 (6 bases). Trimming left V 3 bases short and J 5 bases short, with 20 bases between. The CDR3 has 16 residues. In germline, CDR1 is SGDLS, CDR2 YYNGEE. In DNA, the CDR3 is TGTGCCAGCAGCGAGGATACGGGAGCTCCGGAGGAGACCCAGTACTTC. Amino acids: CASSEDTGAPEETQYF.

J is TRBJ2-1 and V is TRBV7-6; the match to TRBD2 covers 10 bases. Per the germline V gene, CDR1 is SGHVS and CDR2 is FNYEAQ. With 4 bases clipped from V and 9 bases from J, the junction kept 9 bases outside the gene matches. The CDR3 totals 15 residues. Here the CDR3 DNA reads TGTGCCAGCAGCTCAGCGGGACTAGCGCTCGTTGAGCAGTTCTTC. This gives the protein CASSSAGLALVEQFF.

This chain links TRBV30 with TRBJ1-1; 7 positions match TRBD1. The germline V gene has CDR1 GTSNPN and CDR2 SVGIG (reference sequence). The V segment lost 4 bases and the J segment 1 base; nucleotides outside the gene matches: 6. This CDR3 comprises 14 residues. CDR3 DNA: TGTGCCTGGACCAAGACAGGGACGAACACTGAAGCTTTCTTT. Encoded protein: CAWTKTGTNTEAFF.

The chain has TRBV21-1 and TRBJ2-1; the table gives TRBD1 as D, unverified against the DNA. TRBV21-1 is a pseudogene. This CDR3 is 15 amino acids long. This chain's CDR3 is CASSKHGQSYNEQFF. The DNA of the CDR3 is TGTGCCAGCAGCAAACACGGACAGTCCTACAATGAGCAGTTCTTC.

The chain is built from TRBV4-1 and TRBJ2-7; no clear D. The CDR3 spans 15 residues. Germline V gene sequence: CDR1 MGHRA, CDR2 YSYEKL. V was clipped by 4 bases and J by 2 bases, with 15 bases between them. The CDR3 spells CASSLEVGWAYEQYF. The CDR3 DNA follows: TGCGCCAGCAGCCTCGAGGTGGGGTGGGCCTACGAGCAGTACTTC.

This clonotype has just a few counts. V and J are TRBV13 and TRBJ2-7; tentatively, D is TRBD1 or TRBD2 (6 bases each). V was clipped by 5 bases and J by 6 bases, with 11 bases between them. The CDR3 spans 12 residues. Germline loops: CDR1 PRHDT, CDR2 FYEKMQ (reference sequence). CDR3 region: CASSRRGLEQYF. The CDR3 coding sequence is TGTGCCAGCAGCCGCCGGGGGCTCGAGCAGTACTTC.

The chain uses TRBV3-1 and TRBJ2-3, with D perhaps matching TRBD2 (6 bases). Trimming stripped 0 bases from V and 0 bases from J, with 19 bases between. Germline loops: CDR1 LGHDT, CDR2 YNNKEL (reference sequence). The CDR3 sequence is 19 residues long. CDR3 amino acids: CASSQDGPGFGGSTDTQYF. The CDR3 bases are TGTGCCAGCAGCCAAGATGGACCGGGTTTCGGGGGAAGCACAGATACGCAGTATTTT.

This clonotype was recorded a few times. V usage is TRBV29-1 and J usage is TRBJ1-1; 7 positions agree with TRBD1. The CDR3 is 13 residues long. CDR1 SQVTM and CDR2 ANQGSEA come from the germline V gene. J was trimmed by 10 bases and V by 5 bases; bases with no gene match: 13. DNA for the CDR3: TGCAGCGTTAAAGGGACAGAGGCCCCACGAGCTTTCTTT. Translating gives CSVKGTEAPRAFF.

The chain recombines TRBV5-6 with TRBJ2-5; 11 bases align to TRBD1. This CDR3 spans 14 amino acids. Trimming removed 7 bases from V and 5 bases from J; junction bases left unmatched: 7. Germline values: CDR1 SGHDT, CDR2 YYEEEE. The CDR3 is CASGYGTGGETQYF. Written as DNA, the CDR3 is TGTGCCAGCGGGTACGGGACAGGGGGGGAGACCCAGTACTTC.

The chain employs TRBV5-5 and TRBJ2-1; D may match TRBD1 or TRBD2 (5 bases each). V was pared by 4 bases and J by 8 bases, with 19 bases between. The germline CDR1 and CDR2 sequences are SGHKS and YYEKEE (reference sequence). CDR3 size: 15 residues. CDR3 nucleotide sequence: TGTGCCAGCAGCCGCGGTGGGGGTTCACGGGATGAGCAGTTCTTC. This encodes CASSRGGGSRDEQFF.

This clonotype turned up a few times. This chain connects TRBV12-3 or TRBV12-4 to TRBJ2-2; 10 nucleotides line up with TRBD2. The trim removed 7 bases at V and 3 bases at J, leaving 11 bases unmatched. The CDR3 length is 17 residues. As DNA, the CDR3 is TGTGCCAGCACCCTACCCCCAGCGGGAGGGGACACCGGGGAGCTGTTTTTT. This sequence encodes CASTLPPAGGDTGELFF.

This clonotype was recorded many times. V usage is TRBV7-9 and J usage is TRBJ2-5; 7 bases align to TRBD2. The CDR3 loop spans 14 amino acids. V was pared by 5 bases and J by 2 bases, with 5 bases of the junction left unmatched. The germline V gene encodes CDR1 SEHNR and CDR2 FQNEAQ (reference sequence). The CDR3 here is CASSRHSGQETQYF. The CDR3, as DNA: TGTGCCAGCAGCCGACATAGCGGGCAAGAGACCCAGTACTTC. The full variable domain, its missing parts supplied by reference TRBV7-9 and TRBJ2-5, is DTGVSQNPRHKITKRGQNVTFRCDPISEHNRLYWYRQTLGQGPEFLTYFQNEAQLEKSRLLSDRFSAERPKGSFSTLEIQRTEQGDSAMYLCASSRHSGQETQYFGPGTRLLVL.

V is TRBV27 and J is TRBJ1-2, with D maybe TRBD1 (6 bases). Germline CDR1 and CDR2: MNHEY and SMNVEV (reference sequence). V shed 2 bases and J shed 0 bases, with 7 bases lying between them. The CDR3 is 14 amino acids. In nucleotides, the CDR3 is TGTGCCAGCAGTTTAGGGGGGCCTAACTATGGCTACACCTTC. It codes for CASSLGGPNYGYTF.

This clonotype was recorded a few times. This rearrangement joins TRBV19 to TRBJ1-5; D perhaps matches TRBD1 (6 bases). Trimming left V 3 bases short and J 5 bases short, with 17 bases between. This CDR3 has 16 amino acids. The germline V gene encodes CDR1 LNHDA and CDR2 SQIVND (reference sequence). The CDR3 is CASSILAGVMDQPQHF. The CDR3 DNA reads TGTGCCAGTAGTATCTTGGCAGGGGTAATGGATCAGCCCCAGCATTTT.